Ten or more counts support the clone carrying this T cell receptor beta chain. The antigen remains unidentified. The data are from a study of identical twins. General study results and limits: For monozygotic twins, models underestimated out-of-frame TCR alpha sharing. In cord blood, abundant beta clonotypes had fewer insertions; memory showed no trend.

The CDR3 is made up of 12 amino acids. CDR1 and CDR2 (germline): SGHDT, YYEEEE. V was shortened by 2 bases and J by 3 bases, with 5 bases between the two germline ends. TCRdb reanalysed the 5' RACE reads using MiXCR and keeps one entry per CDR3 protein. The data hold about 190,000 distinct CDR3 sequences, with 15% to 20% observed a single time. The same data also contributed to another study, on T cells expressing NK-cell markers. As reported in that work: Out of eight donors sequenced, seven tested HCMV-seropositive and the remaining one seronegative. Also leading the CD3+CD56-NKG2C+ fraction in a few donors were these clonotypes.

The sample comprised CD8+ T cells sorted from blood. The TCR sequence derives from a woman between 18 and 30 years old in good health. The chain carries TRBV5-6 and TRBJ1-1; tentative D call: TRBD1 (5 bases). The CDR3 bases are TGTGCCAGCAGCTTAGGGGACACTGAAGCTTTCTTT. This gives the protein CASSLGDTEAFF.